The clone carrying this T cell receptor beta chain has a count of ten or more. No antigen is known for it. An equimolar mix of two oligonucleotides served as the beta constant-region primer for TRBC1 and TRBC2. The ligated cDNA underwent four PCR rounds using SP2 and nested alpha and beta constant-region primers. TCRdb fed the UMI-ligation and nested PCR reads into MiXCR, producing one record per CDR3 protein. The sample carries roughly 92,000 distinct CDR3 sequences, 11% recorded once. This sample is drawn from a study of naive and memory T cell subsets. Whole-study results and caveats: Especially in CD8 cells, naive repertoires contained a few larger clonotypes, possibly CD45RA-re-expressing memory cells.

The sequence was collected from a human donor in good health. The sample consisted of naive CD4+ T cells from blood.

DNA for the CDR3: TGCAGTGCTGTTGGACAGGGGGTTTCCGAGCAGTACTTC. Protein product: CSAVGQGVSEQYF. The chain carries TRBV20-1 and TRBJ2-7; the match to TRBD1 covers 10 bases. CDR3 length: 13 residues. V shed 5 bases, J shed 6 bases, and the junction held 7 bases outside the gene matches. Germline V gene sequence: CDR1 DFQATT, CDR2 SNEGSKA (reference sequence).